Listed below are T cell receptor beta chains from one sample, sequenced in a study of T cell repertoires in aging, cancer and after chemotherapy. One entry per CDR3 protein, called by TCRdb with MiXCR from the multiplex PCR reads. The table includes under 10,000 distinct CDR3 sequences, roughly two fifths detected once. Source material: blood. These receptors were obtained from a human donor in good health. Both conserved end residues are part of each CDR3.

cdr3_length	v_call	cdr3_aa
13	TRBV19	CASRELPGLEAFF
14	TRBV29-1	CSVDQRHLNTEAFF
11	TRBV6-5	CASSYQSAQYF
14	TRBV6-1	CASSEDISRNTIYF
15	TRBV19	CATRGGGNVRETQYF
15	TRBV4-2	CASSQELGGTGELFF
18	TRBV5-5	CASSSRGLAGADYNEQFF
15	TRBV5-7	CASSSKDRGDREQYF
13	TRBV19	CASRPLQGEKLFF
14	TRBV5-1	CASSLGQGDNEQFF
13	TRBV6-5	CASSYSGTGELFF
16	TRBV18	CASSPSGPTSNYGYTF
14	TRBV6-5	CASSSYQTREKLFF
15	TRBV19	CASSLWTGPTGELFF
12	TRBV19	CASSARQNEQFF
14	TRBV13	CASSLGTKGYEQYF
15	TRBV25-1	CASSEFRGSTDTQYF
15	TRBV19	CASSTQVTGANVLTF
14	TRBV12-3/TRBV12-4	CASSLGHSSYEQYF
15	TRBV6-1	CASRWAGVGDSPLHF
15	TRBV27	CASSNWGQGRSEQYF
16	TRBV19	CASSIQGLAGSNEQFF
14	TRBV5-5	CASSFGQGIIEQYF
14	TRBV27	CASSLTSSGNTIYF